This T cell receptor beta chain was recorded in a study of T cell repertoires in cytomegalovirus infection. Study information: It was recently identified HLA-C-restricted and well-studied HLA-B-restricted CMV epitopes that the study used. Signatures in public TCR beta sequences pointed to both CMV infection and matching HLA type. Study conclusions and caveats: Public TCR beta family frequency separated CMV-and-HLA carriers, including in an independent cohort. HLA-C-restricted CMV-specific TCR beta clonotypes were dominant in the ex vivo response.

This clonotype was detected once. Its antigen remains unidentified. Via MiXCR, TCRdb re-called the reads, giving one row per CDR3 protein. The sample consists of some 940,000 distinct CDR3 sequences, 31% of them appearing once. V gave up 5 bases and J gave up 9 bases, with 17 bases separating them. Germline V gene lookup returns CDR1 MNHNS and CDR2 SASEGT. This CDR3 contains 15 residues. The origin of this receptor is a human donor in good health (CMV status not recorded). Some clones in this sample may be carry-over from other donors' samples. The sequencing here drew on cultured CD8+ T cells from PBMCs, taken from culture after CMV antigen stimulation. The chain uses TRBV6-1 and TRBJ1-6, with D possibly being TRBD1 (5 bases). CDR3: CASSQIGTGPSPLHF. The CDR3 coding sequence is TGTGCCAGCAGTCAGATTGGGACCGGGCCTTCACCCCTCCACTTT.